One and the same sample provided the 2 T cell receptor beta chains below, sequenced in a study of neurological immune-mediated disorders. A single record per CDR3 protein comes from TCRdb applying MiXCR to the 5' RACE reads. The sample includes under 90,000 distinct CDR3 sequences, around 9.9% of them seen just once. The sample consisted of PBMCs. The receptor set was obtained from a man between 45 and 60 years old in good health.

There are many counts of this clonotype. The chain uses TRBV5-1 and TRBJ2-7; D may be TRBD1 (5 bases). The CDR3 extends over 12 amino acids. The germline V gene has CDR1 SGHRS and CDR2 YFSETQ. The V end lost 4 bases, the J end lost 3 bases, and 8 bases lay between the germline ends. The CDR3 DNA is TGCGCCAGCAGCCAACAGGACTACGAGCAGTACTTC. As protein: CASSQQDYEQYF.

This clonotype was found many times. The CDR3 sequence is CASSFGDRGSGNTIYF. The CDR3 DNA sequence: TGTGCCAGCAGCTTCGGGGACAGGGGATCTGGAAACACCATATATTTT. The chain combines TRBV5-5 with TRBJ1-3; 10 bases line up with TRBD1. Germline CDR1 SGHKS, CDR2 YYEKEE (reference sequence). The length of the CDR3 is 16 residues. The ends lost 2 bases at V and 1 base at J; junction bases unmatched: 3.